The T cell receptor (beta chain) under discussion was sequenced for a study of blood T cells in healthy people across ages. Study-level information: About one barcoded beta molecule per two T cells came from capture by template switching.

This clonotype turned up a few times. Its matching antigen is unknown. Donors gave around 9.3 milliliters of peripheral blood apiece. Whole-study results and caveats: Measured against age, TCR beta diversity per million T cells decreased in a roughly linear manner.

This CDR3 comprises 14 residues. The V end lost 8 bases, the J end lost 0 bases, and 14 bases lay between the germline ends. CDR1 and CDR2 from the germline V gene are SGHTA and FQGNSA. Together with a sample-barcoded 5' primer, a J-beta primer mix was included in a second PCR lasting roughly 6 to 12 cycles. Every sample produced at least 2.5 million CDR3-containing paired-end reads. Each CDR3 protein gets one entry after TCRdb re-called the 5' RACE reads with MiXCR. Of approximately 800,000 distinct CDR3 sequences in the sample, roughly 34% were seen once. Sequenced: blood. The clonotype was recovered from a man aged 18 to 35 in good health. The chain employs TRBV7-2 and TRBJ2-7; possible D gene TRBD2, 6 bases. The CDR3 coding sequence is TGTGCCAGCCAAGCGGGCCCGAGCTCCTACGAGCAGTACTTC. As protein: CASQAGPSSYEQYF.